One and the same sample provided the 7 T cell receptor beta chains below, sequenced in a study of blood T cells in healthy people across ages. It was with a sample-barcoded 5' primer and a J-beta primer mix that a second PCR of roughly 7 to 11 cycles was run. TCRdb passed the 5' RACE reads through MiXCR, listing each CDR3 protein once. Found here are over 1,500,000 distinct CDR3 sequences, about two fifths of them singletons; the top ten hold under 25%. Sequenced input: blood. All receptors derive from a human donor in good health.

The rearrangement links TRBV20-1 to TRBJ2-5; TRBD2 might be the D (5 bases). Germline V gene lookup returns CDR1 DFQATT and CDR2 SNEGSKA (reference sequence). V gave up 4 bases and J gave up 1 base, with 10 bases separating them. This CDR3 has 13 residues. CDR3 residues: CSAIEGAQETQYF. CDR3 sequence (DNA): TGCAGTGCTATCGAGGGTGCCCAAGAGACCCAGTACTTC.

This clonotype was counted a few times. The chain combines TRBV5-1 with TRBJ1-2; D might be TRBD1 (6 bases). V was clipped by 1 base and J by 8 bases, with 24 bases between them. Germline V gene data show CDR1 as SGHRS and CDR2 as YFSETQ. The CDR3 length is 17 residues. CDR3 in amino acids: CASSLYHNRDSQGGYTF. In DNA, the CDR3 is TGCGCCAGCAGCTTGTACCACAATCGGGACTCTCAGGGGGGCTACACCTTC.

The gene calls are TRBV18 and TRBJ1-2; 8 bases map to TRBD1. There are 16 residues in the CDR3. V trimming: 3 bases; J trimming: 4 bases; junction bases outside the gene matches: 10. The V gene's germline CDR1 is KGHSH and CDR2 LQKENI. CDR3 DNA: TGTGCCAGCTCACCTAATGAGGGACAGGCGCCCTATGGCTACACCTTC. This encodes CASSPNEGQAPYGYTF.

The V call is TRBV7-8, the J call TRBJ1-6; tentatively, D is TRBD1 (6 bases). V lost 5 bases and J 7 bases, leaving 15 bases between the germline ends. This CDR3 has 15 amino acids. Looked up from germline, CDR1 is SGHVS and CDR2 is FQNEAQ. This CDR3 reads CASSQYRVINSPLHF. The DNA of the CDR3 is TGTGCCAGCAGCCAATACAGGGTGATAAATTCACCCCTCCACTTT.

Points on this clonotype: The DNA is omitted, as the CDR3 cannot be located on it reliably, and the CDR3 follows TCRdb's listing. J is TRBJ1-6 and V is TRBV7-2; whether TRBD1, the table's D call, matches the DNA was not checked. The CDR3 is made up of 24 amino acids, end residues included. Germline CDR1 is SGHTA and CDR2 is FQGNSA. CDR3 amino acids: CASSLAGGGLTQIRSILAQAPLHF.

Here the CDR3 reads CASSVGATSTDTQYF. CDR3 nucleotide sequence: TGTGCCAGCAGCGTGGGGGCAACTAGCACAGATACGCAGTATTTT. This sequence joins TRBV9 and TRBJ2-3; a possible D gene is TRBD1 (6 bases). This CDR3 region has 15 residues. The germline V gene encodes CDR1 SGDLS and CDR2 YYNGEE. V lost 2 bases and J lost 0, with 10 bases in between. Filled out from reference TRBV9 and TRBJ2-3, the complete variable domain reads DSGVTQTPKHLITATGQRVTLRCSPRSGDLSVYWYQQSLDQGLQFLIQYYNGEERAKGNILERFSAQQFPDLHSELNLSSLELGDSALYFCASSVGATSTDTQYFGPGTRLTVL.

At least ten counts were recorded for this clonotype. V usage is TRBV4-2 and J usage is TRBJ1-2, with no clear D. V shed 1 base and J shed 8 bases, with 8 bases lying between them. The CDR3 contains 12 residues. Germline CDR1 and CDR2: LGHNA and YNFKEQ. As DNA, the CDR3 is TGTGCCAGCAGCCAAGTCGGGGAAGGCTACACCTTC. Translated, it gives CASSQVGEGYTF.